This TCR beta chain is drawn from a study of T cell repertoires in cytomegalovirus infection. Study-wide context: HLA-C-restricted CMV epitopes, recently identified, and well-studied HLA-B-restricted ones were used by the study. Indications of both CMV infection and matching HLA type were provided by public TCR beta signatures. General study points: Summed public TCR beta family frequency identified CMV carriers bearing the relevant HLA. The ex vivo response was dominated by HLA-C-restricted CMV-specific TCR beta clonotypes.

TCRdb used MiXCR to reprocess the reads, holding one entry per CDR3 protein. This sample carries some 590,000 distinct CDR3 sequences, just under 40% of them seen once, and the ten largest clones take around 48%. V shed 7 bases and J shed 7 bases, with 11 bases lying between them. The CDR3 has 13 residues. This clonotype was counted ten times or more. Its antigen is undetermined. The clonotype comes from a human donor in good health (CMV status not recorded). Some clones in this sample may be carry-over from other donors' samples. The rearrangement links TRBV12-3 or TRBV12-4 to TRBJ1-6, with no clear D. The starting material was cultured PBMCs, obtained from culture after CMV antigen stimulation. The CDR3, as DNA: TGTGCCAGCACAGGTCTCGGGAATTCACCCCTCCACTTT. Its protein product is CASTGLGNSPLHF.